This TCR beta chain was captured in a study of T cell repertoires in cytomegalovirus infection (dated by TCRdb to the late 2010s). Background for the entire study: The HLA type of each donor mattered for the analysis, because public TCR beta signatures pointed to carriage of CMV infection along with the matching HLA type. What the research found in general, with its limitations: The ex vivo response was dominated by HLA-C-restricted CMV-specific TCR beta clonotypes, which also provided the single most frequent clonotype in two of eight donors. Carriers of CMV infection plus the relevant HLA type were discriminated by the cumulative frequency of public TCR beta family members in the study cohort and in an independent roughly 400-donor cohort.

Concerning this clonotype itself: Which antigen it targets is not known. Per-base quality was not reported, and no clone a single base away is much larger than it.

These reads were obtained on an Illumina HiSeq 1500. TCRdb reworked the public reads: Q25 trimming with fastp, MiXCR clone assembly, productive beta chains retained. CDR3 protein sequences are deduplicated, and each keeps its most common genes and DNA. The sample contains about 400,000 distinct CDR3 sequences, 15% to 20% of them found a single time. The ten largest clonotypes hold 8.7% of the sample. Spanning cysteine to phenylalanine, the CDR3 consists of 15 amino acids. The entry retains the CDR3 DNA only, 45 bases that are in frame from base 1. Looking up the germline V gene yields CDR1 SQVTM and CDR2 ANQGSEA. Unmatched junction bases come to 15, with V trimmed by 4 bases and J by 9 bases.

Sequenced: PBMCs. The chain is made from TRBV29-1 and TRBJ2-1; a stretch of 7 junction bases matches TRBD2. This TCR derives from a human donor in good health (CMV status not recorded). Some clones in this sample may be carry-over from other donors' samples. The CDR3 in this case is CSVVGGSWTQGEQFF. The nucleotide sequence is given as TGCAGCGTTGTGGGGGGGTCGTGGACTCAGGGTGAGCAGTTCTTC.